A single sample gave rise to the 25 T cell receptor beta chains below, sequenced in a study of T cell responses to AZD1222 COVID-19 vaccine. Assay used: immunoSEQ multiplex PCR; TCRdb lists only in-frame clones, some missing. Of fewer than 150,000 clones in the sample, approximately 84% are singletons; the top ten hold approximately 4%. Sequenced material: peripheral blood, taken on day 0 of AZD1222 vaccination. Source of these receptors: an adult in good health.

This clone was observed a single time. This chain uses TRBV2 with TRBJ1-4; D uncertain. CDR1 and CDR2 (germline): SNHLY, FYNNEI. V was clipped by 5 bases and J by 2 bases, with 9 bases between them. The CDR3 runs to 14 residues. The CDR3 bases are TGTGCCAGCAGTAGTTCAGGCACTAATGAAAAACTGTTTTTT. Amino acids: CASSSSGTNEKLFF.

V and J are TRBV29-1 and TRBJ1-2, with D possibly TRBD1 on 6 matching bases. Germline assignment: CDR1 SQVTM and CDR2 ANQGSEA. V lost 3 bases and J 2 bases, leaving 13 bases between the germline ends. The CDR3 loop spans 14 amino acids. CDR3 amino acids: CSVDLGGPNYGYTF. In DNA, the CDR3 is TGCAGCGTTGACCTAGGGGGACCAAACTATGGCTACACCTTC.

The chain uses TRBV9 and TRBJ1-3; 7 positions agree with TRBD1. Losses at the gene ends were 3 bases for V and 2 bases for J; bases not matched to a gene: 11. This CDR3 is built from 17 residues. Per the germline V gene, CDR1 is SGDLS and CDR2 is YYNGEE. The CDR3 loop reads CASSALPMTGPGNTIYF. CDR3 DNA sequence: TGTGCCAGCAGCGCCCTGCCTATGACAGGGCCTGGAAACACCATATATTTT.

This clone was seen a handful of times. The chain uses TRBV2 and TRBJ2-3, with D unclear. The CDR3 contains 15 residues. CDR1 is SNHLY, CDR2 FYNNEI, per germline. V lost 5 bases and J 6 bases, leaving 18 bases between the germline ends. The CDR3 DNA reads as TGTGCCAGCAGTAGGGCCACCTCCGTAAGGGATACGCAGTATTTT. This sequence encodes CASSRATSVRDTQYF.

The rearrangement joins TRBV15 to TRBJ2-3; 11 nucleotides line up with TRBD2. The trim removed 1 base at V and 6 bases at J, leaving 9 bases unmatched. Germline V gene lookup returns CDR1 LNHNV and CDR2 YYDKDF (reference sequence). CDR3 length: 17 amino acids. CDR3 loop: CATSRVSGGAAGDTQYF. Written as DNA, the CDR3 is TGTGCCACCAGCAGAGTTAGCGGGGGGGCCGCAGGCGATACGCAGTATTTT. The full variable domain, with the rest looked up from reference TRBV15 and TRBJ2-3, is DAMVIQNPRYQVTQFGKPVTLSCSQTLNHNVMYWYQQKSSQAPKLLFHYYDKDFNNEADTPDNFQSRRPNTSFCFLDIRSPGLGDTAMYLCATSRVSGGAAGDTQYFGPGTRLTVL.

This chain joins TRBV30 and TRBJ1-1; TRBD1 is a possible D gene (5 bases). There are 13 residues in the CDR3. V shed 4 bases and J shed 3 bases, with 12 bases lying between them. Germline loops: CDR1 GTSNPN, CDR2 SVGIG (reference sequence). CDR3 in DNA: TGTGCCTGGAATTCGGGGGAAGACACTGAAGCTTTCTTT. Translation gives CAWNSGEDTEAFF.

CDR3 protein: CASSLNMRNTEAFF. The CDR3 nucleotides read TGCGCCAGCAGCCTCAATATGAGAAACACTGAAGCTTTCTTT. The genes are TRBV5-1 and TRBJ1-1; D not certain. The germline V gene has CDR1 SGHRS and CDR2 YFSETQ. V dropped 4 bases and J dropped 2 bases, with 12 bases sitting between them. The length of the CDR3 is 14 residues.

The chain has TRBV7-3 and TRBJ2-2; 8 bases line up with TRBD2. V trimming: 3 bases; J trimming: 3 bases; junction bases outside the gene matches: 9. Looked up from germline, CDR1 is SGHTA and CDR2 is FQGTGA. The length of the CDR3 is 17 residues. For the CDR3, the DNA is TGTGCCAGCAGCTTCCCCCCGGGGGGGCGGGACACCGGGGAGCTGTTTTTT. Translation: CASSFPPGGRDTGELFF.

The chain carries TRBV5-1 and TRBJ2-1, with 10 bases aligning to TRBD2. The CDR3 runs 15 residues. J lost 4 bases, V lost 3 bases, and 4 bases had no gene match. From germline, CDR1 is SGHRS and CDR2 YFSETQ. Here the CDR3 DNA reads TGCGCCAGCAGCTGGACTAGCGGTGTTTACAATGAGCAGTTCTTC. Its protein is CASSWTSGVYNEQFF.

This clone has a single count. The J gene is TRBJ1-1, the V gene TRBV2, with a tentative D call TRBD1 (6 bases). The ends were cut back, 4 bases at V and 7 bases at J, with 16 bases in the middle. The V gene's germline CDR1 is SNHLY and CDR2 FYNNEI. The CDR3 totals 14 residues. CDR3 DNA: TGTGCCAGCAGTGGAAATACAGGGTTTCGTGAAGCTTTCTTT. This gives the protein CASSGNTGFREAFF. Together with reference TRBV2 and TRBJ1-1, the CDR3 gives the full variable domain: EPEVTQTPSHQVTQMGQEVILRCVPISNHLYFYWYRQILGQKVEFLVSFYNNEISEKSEIFDDQFSVERPDGSNFTLKIRSTKLEDSAMYFCASSGNTGFREAFFGQGTRLTVV.

The CDR3 loop reads CASSFPGTGELFF. The CDR3 DNA follows: TGTGCCAGCAGCTTTCCGGGTACCGGGGAGCTGTTTTTT. The V call is TRBV7-3, the J call TRBJ2-2; D ambiguous. CDR3 length: 13 amino acids. V gave up 3 bases and J gave up 5 bases, with 7 bases separating them. Germline CDR1 is SGHTA and CDR2 is FQGTGA.

The chain couples TRBV28 to TRBJ1-2, with 7 bases matching TRBD1. V shed 6 bases and J 3 bases; nucleotides not matched to a gene: 13. Germline V CDR1 and CDR2: MDHEN, SYDVKM. CDR3 length equals 16 residues. CDR3 residues: CASSSPGQAKHYGYTF. CDR3 DNA sequence: TGTGCCAGCAGCTCTCCAGGACAGGCGAAACACTATGGCTACACCTTC.

This clone was found once. The chain is built from TRBV2 and TRBJ1-5, with no clear D. Trimming took off 3 bases at V and 7 bases at J, with 13 bases between the two ends. Per germline, CDR1 SNHLY and CDR2 FYNNEI. The CDR3 has 14 residues. The CDR3 DNA follows: TGTGCCAGCAGTGATAAAAGCCTCGGGCAGCCCCAGCATTTT. It codes for CASSDKSLGQPQHF.

The chain has TRBV7-9 and TRBJ1-4, with D uncertain. The CDR3 is 13 residues long. Germline V lookup: CDR1 SEHNR, CDR2 FQNEAQ (reference sequence). Trimming shortened V by 2 bases and J by 8 bases, and 9 bases separated the two germline ends. This CDR3 reads CASSLTAGEKLFF. CDR3 in DNA: TGTGCCAGCAGCTTAACCGCGGGGGAAAAACTGTTTTTT.

The rearrangement joins TRBV6-5 to TRBJ1-5; maybe TRBD1 (5 bases). The CDR3 sequence is 13 residues long. In germline, CDR1 is MNHEY, CDR2 SVGAGI. V lost 6 bases, J lost 6 bases, and 12 bases lay in between. The CDR3 here is CASRPGGFQPQHF. The CDR3 DNA reads TGTGCCAGCAGACCCGGGGGTTTTCAGCCCCAGCATTTT.

In this sample, this clone turned up a few times. The chain recombines TRBV6-6 with TRBJ2-7, with 9 bases that match TRBD1. The CDR3 spans 14 residues. CDR1 MNHNY and CDR2 SVGAGI come from the germline V gene (reference sequence). The V segment lost 0 bases and the J segment 7 bases; nucleotides outside the gene matches: 4. For the CDR3, the DNA is TGTGCCAGCAGTTACTCGAGGGACAGGGAGGAGCAGTACTTC. Its translation: CASSYSRDREEQYF.

This clone occurred once. The chain carries TRBV28 and TRBJ1-6; D remains unclear. The CDR3 extends over 12 amino acids. V lost 8 bases to trimming and J lost 5 bases, with 7 bases between them. Germline V gene data show CDR1 as MDHEN and CDR2 as SYDVKM. CDR3: CASGSHNSPLHF. The DNA of the CDR3 is TGTGCCAGCGGCAGCCATAATTCACCCCTCCACTTT.

The chain has TRBV28 and TRBJ1-5, with 8 bases aligning to TRBD1. J was trimmed by 4 bases and V by 6 bases; bases with no gene match: 8. This CDR3 comprises 15 residues. The germline gives CDR1 MDHEN, CDR2 SYDVKM. The CDR3 nucleotides are TGTGCCAGCAGAACGGGACAGGCCCGTAATCAGCCCCAGCATTTT. The encoded protein is CASRTGQARNQPQHF.

This chain joins TRBV5-1 and TRBJ2-3; a weak D match, TRBD2 (6 bases). The CDR3 is 17 amino acids. In germline, CDR1 is SGHRS, CDR2 YFSETQ. Trimming shortened V by 3 bases and J by 0 bases, and 17 bases separated the two germline ends. The CDR3 DNA reads as TGCGCCAGCAGCTCCGACGGGACTCGGACTAGCACAGATACGCAGTATTTT. Amino acid sequence: CASSSDGTRTSTDTQYF.

This clone appeared once. The chain is built from TRBV2 and TRBJ2-6; the match to TRBD2 covers 7 bases. Germline CDR1 SNHLY, CDR2 FYNNEI. CDR3 length: 16 amino acids. Unmatched junction bases numbered 4, after V lost 5 bases and J lost 0 bases. The CDR3 region is CASSRGVSSGANVLTF. The DNA for the CDR3 is TGTGCCAGCAGTCGGGGGGTGAGCTCTGGGGCCAACGTCCTGACTTTC.

V and J are TRBV6-5 and TRBJ1-1; no firm D call. CDR3 length equals 13 residues. V shed 6 bases and J shed 3 bases, with 11 bases lying between them. Germline values: CDR1 MNHEY, CDR2 SVGAGI. CDR3 region: CASSDRGYTEAFF. The CDR3 DNA reads as TGTGCCAGCAGCGACCGGGGTTACACTGAAGCTTTCTTT.

The chain links TRBV19 to TRBJ1-1; possibly TRBD1 for D (5 bases). The CDR3 totals 16 residues. Germline-derived CDR1 and CDR2 are LNHDA and SQIVND (reference sequence). V was shortened by 3 bases and J by 1 base, with 15 bases between the two germline ends. CDR3 residues: CASSIGGGVRNTEAFF. CDR3 bases: TGTGCCAGTAGTATCGGTGGGGGGGTTCGGAACACTGAAGCTTTCTTT. The full variable domain, with the rest looked up from reference TRBV19 and TRBJ1-1, is DGGITQSPKYLFRKEGQNVTLSCEQNLNHDAMYWYRQDPGQGLRLIYYSQIVNDFQKGDIAEGYSVSREKKESFPLTVTSAQKNPTAFYLCASSIGGGVRNTEAFFGQGTRLTVV.

The rearrangement uses TRBV7-2 and TRBJ1-2; no clear D. CDR1 is SGHTA and CDR2 is FQGNSA in the germline V gene. The length of the CDR3 is 16 residues. The V end was cut by 1 base, the J end by 4 bases, with 16 bases between. The CDR3 is CASSLDTAISSYGYTF. The CDR3 DNA follows: TGTGCCAGCAGCTTAGATACAGCCATATCTTCCTATGGCTACACCTTC.

V and J are TRBV7-9 and TRBJ1-6, with D perhaps matching TRBD1 (5 bases). V lost 3 bases, J lost 9 bases, and 21 bases lay in between. This CDR3 has 17 residues. Germline CDR1 reads SEHNR; CDR2 reads FQNEAQ (reference sequence). The CDR3 protein is CASSFGTGRVLGSPLHF. In DNA form, the CDR3 reads TGTGCCAGCAGCTTTGGTACGGGACGGGTATTAGGTTCACCCCTCCACTTT. The full variable domain, rest sourced from reference TRBV7-9 and TRBJ1-6, is DTGVSQNPRHKITKRGQNVTFRCDPISEHNRLYWYRQTLGQGPEFLTYFQNEAQLEKSRLLSDRFSAERPKGSFSTLEIQRTEQGDSAMYLCASSFGTGRVLGSPLHFGNGTRLTVT.

The CDR3 nucleotides read TGTGCCAGCAGTTTTGGGCAGGGGATCGGCTACACCTTC. It specifies CASSFGQGIGYTF. This chain links TRBV27 with TRBJ1-2; TRBD1 is a possible D gene (6 bases). CDR3 length: 13 amino acids. Germline lookup yields CDR1 MNHEY and CDR2 SMNVEV (reference sequence). Trimming stripped 3 bases from V and 8 bases from J, with 13 bases between.